These T cell receptor beta chains were read from a single sample in a study of shared clonotypes between healthy human individuals. The table came from immunoSEQ multiplex PCR; TCRdb's copy has only in-frame clones and leaves some out. There are around 2,000,000 clones in the sample; about 95% occur only once, and roughly 1% lies in the top ten. Sequenced: naive CD8+ T cells sorted from blood. These receptors all come from a man aged 18 to 30 in good health. The CDR3 runs from the conserved cysteine through the conserved F or W. A D gene is named only where the DNA matches it firmly. Where a row states a size, it is once, few, many or the class of an expanded clone; other rows omit it.

>-|TRBV15|TRBD2|TRBJ2-1
CATSLPGLEYEQFF
TGTGCCACCAGTCTCCCGGGACTAGAGTATGAGCAGTTCTTC
>-|TRBV4-1|-|TRBJ1-1
CASSPPRAGTGDTEAFF
TGCGCCAGCAGCCCCCCCCGAGCTGGGACCGGAGACACTGAAGCTTTCTTT
>-|TRBV4-1|-|TRBJ2-1
CASSQMSNGEQFF
TGCGCCAGCAGCCAAATGAGTAACGGGGAGCAGTTCTTC
>-|TRBV30|TRBD1|TRBJ2-2
CAWSSQGTGELFF
TGTGCCTGGAGTTCACAGGGGACCGGGGAGCTGTTTTTT
>-|TRBV5-4|-|TRBJ2-2
CASSLGVTGELFF
TGTGCCAGCAGCTTGGGGGTCACCGGGGAGCTGTTTTTT
>-|TRBV19|TRBD1|TRBJ1-4
CASTATGTVYEKLFF
TGTGCCAGTACCGCTACCGGGACAGTTTATGAAAAACTGTTTTTT
>once|TRBV10-3|-|TRBJ1-1
CAISEKGGGNTEAFF
TGTGCCATCAGTGAGAAGGGGGGCGGAAACACTGAAGCTTTCTTT
>-|TRBV19|TRBD2|TRBJ2-3
CASKPLAGGADTQYF
TGTGCCAGTAAACCACTAGCGGGAGGGGCAGATACGCAGTATTTT
>-|TRBV7-6|-|TRBJ2-2
CASSLGTGELFF
TGTGCCAGCAGCTTAGGGACCGGGGAGCTGTTTTTT
>-|TRBV19|TRBD1|TRBJ1-1
CASSIGTGGQTEAFF
TGTGCCAGTAGTATCGGGACAGGGGGCCAAACTGAAGCTTTCTTT
>-|TRBV18|-|TRBJ2-5
CASSPQDGTQETQYF
TGTGCCAGCTCACCTCAGGACGGGACCCAAGAGACCCAGTACTTC
>-|TRBV5-1|-|TRBJ2-2
CASSLDGFDTGELFF
TGCGCCAGCAGCTTGGACGGGTTCGACACCGGGGAGCTGTTTTTT
>-|TRBV10-3|-|TRBJ2-1
CAISEARAVVNNEQFF
TGTGCCATCAGTGAGGCAAGAGCGGTGGTAAACAATGAGCAGTTCTTC
>-|TRBV4-3|TRBD2|TRBJ2-1
CASSQDWTSYNNEQFF
TGCGCCAGCAGCCAAGATTGGACTAGCTATAACAATGAGCAGTTCTTC
>-|TRBV27|-|TRBJ2-7
CASSLSSGVGTAGLGQYF
TGTGCCAGCAGTTTATCGTCGGGTGTAGGGACAGCGGGATTAGGGCAGTACTTC
>-|TRBV7-8|-|TRBJ2-7
CASSLEGQPLYEQYF
TGTGCCAGCAGCTTAGAAGGACAGCCTCTATACGAGCAGTACTTC